The 11 T cell receptor beta chains below were found in one sample sequenced in a study of blood T cell repertoires in COVID-19. Profiled with immunoSEQ multiplex PCR; TCRdb holds only in-frame clones, not every one. The sample has about 140,000 clones; around 84% are singletons. Sample: peripheral blood. The origin of the receptors is a woman aged 55-70 years with acute or convalescent COVID-19.

This rearrangement joins TRBV21-1 to TRBJ1-5. TRBV21-1 is an annotated pseudogene. The CDR3 is 15 amino acids. Here the CDR3 DNA reads TGTGCCAGCAGCCTGAGAATGGAGGAAGATCAGCCCCAGCATTTT. Protein product: CASSLRMEEDQPQHF.

This clone came up a few times. The rearrangement uses TRBV28 and TRBJ1-1; maybe TRBD1 (6 bases). V was pared by 5 bases and J by 4 bases, with 17 bases between. The CDR3 totals 15 residues. Germline CDR1 is MDHEN and CDR2 is SYDVKM. The CDR3 DNA follows: TGTGCCAGCAGTCCCACAGGGAGAATGGGCACTGAAGCTTTCTTT. As protein: CASSPTGRMGTEAFF.

This clone appeared once. The chain combines TRBV7-9 with TRBJ1-1; D is unclear. V was trimmed by 5 bases and J by 6 bases, leaving 10 bases between them. The CDR3 covers 12 residues. Germline values: CDR1 SEHNR, CDR2 FQNEAQ (reference sequence). The CDR3 DNA reads TGTGCCAGCAGCCCTGGGCCATCTGAAGCTTTCTTT. Protein: CASSPGPSEAFF.

V is TRBV30 and J is TRBJ1-3; possible D gene TRBD1, 5 bases. This CDR3 has 16 residues. Germline V gene lookup returns CDR1 GTSNPN and CDR2 SVGIG (reference sequence). Between the trimmed V and J ends, which lost 4 bases and 8 bases, there was a span of 24 bases. CDR3 in amino acids: CAWNPWGGREVDTIYF. CDR3 DNA sequence: TGTGCCTGGAACCCCTGGGGGGGACGGGAGGTGGACACCATATATTTT.

The rearrangement uses TRBV5-4 and TRBJ2-5, with 9 bases that match TRBD2. The CDR3 is 14 residues long. The ends lost 3 bases at V and 5 bases at J; junction bases unmatched: 5. Germline V gene sequence: CDR1 SGHNT, CDR2 YYREEE (reference sequence). In DNA form, the CDR3 reads TGTGCCAGCAGCTCTGTAGCGGGGGAGGAGACCCAGTACTTC. This encodes CASSSVAGEETQYF.

The genes are TRBV28 and TRBJ1-3, with D perhaps TRBD1 (6 bases). The V and J ends lost 3 bases and 4 bases respectively, with 22 bases between them. Per the germline V gene, CDR1 is MDHEN and CDR2 is SYDVKM. The CDR3 is made up of 18 amino acids. CDR3 nucleotide sequence: TGTGCCAGCAGTTTGATGTATGGGAAACAGGGATCGGGAAACACCATATATTTT. Residues: CASSLMYGKQGSGNTIYF. Filled out from reference TRBV28 and TRBJ1-3, the complete variable domain reads DVKVTQSSRYLVKRTGEKVFLECVQDMDHENMFWYRQDPGLGLRLIYFSYDVKMKEKGDIPEGYSVSREKKERFSLILESASTNQTSMYLCASSLMYGKQGSGNTIYFGEGSWLTVV.

This clone was detected once. The rearrangement uses TRBV7-3 and TRBJ2-7, with TRBD1 identical over 10 bases. Germline-derived CDR1 and CDR2 are SGHTA and FQGTGA. CDR3 size: 15 residues. After removal of 5 bases from V and 5 bases from J, the junction contained 9 bases not matched to a gene. The chain's CDR3 is CASSLDRGLPDEQYF. The CDR3 DNA reads as TGTGCCAGCAGCCTCGACAGGGGGCTTCCCGACGAGCAGTACTTC. The full variable domain, rest sourced from reference TRBV7-3 and TRBJ2-7, is GAGVSQTPSNKVTEKGKYVELRCDPISGHTALYWYRQSLGQGPEFLIYFQGTGAADDSGLPNDRFFAVRPEGSVSTLKIQRTERGDSAVYLCASSLDRGLPDEQYFGPGTRLTVT.

This chain joins TRBV5-1 and TRBJ2-5, with D maybe TRBD1 (5 bases). The V gene's germline CDR1 is SGHRS and CDR2 YFSETQ. V lost 4 bases and J 3 bases, leaving 16 bases between the germline ends. CDR3 size: 15 residues. The CDR3 DNA follows: TGCGCCAGCAGCCCTGGGGTGGCAGGGAAAGAGACCCAGTACTTC. This gives the protein CASSPGVAGKETQYF.

The chain has TRBV30 and TRBJ2-3; 8 bases match TRBD2. Germline CDR1 reads GTSNPN; CDR2 reads SVGIG (reference sequence). The junction had 9 bases not matched to a gene; V was cut back by 0 bases and J by 4 bases. CDR3 length: 16 residues. CDR3 residues: CAWSVLRGGTSDTQYF. The CDR3 DNA is TGTGCCTGGAGTGTACTTCGCGGGGGGACCTCAGATACGCAGTATTTT.

This clone has more than one count but fewer than ten. The CDR3 is CASSDSGAGLGNTIYF. CDR3 nucleotides: TGTGCCAGCAGTGACTCAGGGGCGGGACTTGGAAACACCATATATTTT. This chain links TRBV6-4 with TRBJ1-3, with a weak D call TRBD1 (5 bases). Looked up from germline, CDR1 is MRHNA and CDR2 is SNTAGT. V shed 0 bases and J shed 3 bases, with 12 bases lying between them. This CDR3 is 16 amino acids long.

The rearrangement links TRBV7-2 to TRBJ2-3; tentative D call: TRBD2 (5 bases). CDR1 and CDR2 from the germline V gene are SGHTA and FQGNSA. The CDR3 runs 15 residues. The germline V and J ends were trimmed by 6 bases and 2 bases, with 15 bases remaining between them. The CDR3 reads CASSVILAFTDTQYF. The DNA of the CDR3 is TGTGCCAGCAGTGTGATCCTAGCTTTCACAGATACGCAGTATTTT.